The 23 T cell receptor beta chains listed next were all sequenced from one sample in a study of T cells in Graves' hyperthyroidism and ophthalmopathy (dated by TCRdb to the late 2010s). Receptor libraries were prepared by multiplex PCR. The data were produced on an Illumina HiSeq 2000. Amplification of TCR beta CDR3 regions was carried out from RNA transcripts. For the first round of RT-PCR on the TCR CDR3, the HTBI primer set was used together with the Qiagen OneStep RT-PCR kit. Starting from the raw public reads, TCRdb applied fastp trimming at Q25, assembled clones with MiXCR and retained in-frame beta chains. Records with the same CDR3 protein are collapsed into one entry carrying the most frequent genes and DNA. The sample includes approximately 710,000 distinct CDR3 sequences, with roughly a sixth observed a single time. Together, the top ten hold around a sixth of the sample. Material: blood. These receptors were taken from a man in his forties or fifties with Graves' hyperthyroidism.

As regards this clonotype: It may be a read error: a sequence one base away is much more abundant. The rearrangement uses TRBV2 and TRBJ2-3; tentative D call: TRBD1 (6 bases). This CDR3 comprises 15 residues. Germline V gene lookup returns CDR1 SNHLY and CDR2 FYNNEI. The CDR3 DNA reads TGTGCCAGCCGGCCCACAGGGCTCAGCACAGTTACGCAGTATTTT. Translating gives CASRPTGLSTVTQYF.

V gene TRBV20-1 combines with J gene TRBJ2-5; a weak D match, TRBD1 (6 bases). V lost 5 bases to trimming and J lost 0 bases, with 10 bases between them. Germline lookup yields CDR1 DFQATT and CDR2 SNEGSKA (reference sequence). This CDR3 region has 13 residues. CDR3 DNA: TGCAGTGCTTCAGACAGGTACCAAGAGACCCAGTACTTC. Its translation is CSASDRYQETQYF.

In its sample, this clonotype was seen many times. This sequence joins TRBV5-1 and TRBJ2-1; TRBD2 might be the D (5 bases). This CDR3 contains 15 residues. V shed 0 bases and J shed 7 bases, with 14 bases lying between them. Per germline, CDR1 SGHRS and CDR2 YFSETQ. This chain's CDR3 is CASSLEGGPRNEQFF. CDR3 in DNA: TGCGCCAGCAGCTTGGAAGGAGGCCCAAGGAATGAGCAGTTCTTC. The full variable domain, completed using reference TRBV5-1 and TRBJ2-1, is KAGVTQTPRYLIKTRGQQVTLSCSPISGHRSVSWYQQTPGQGLQFLFEYFSETQRNKGNFPGRFSGRQFSNSRSEMNVSTLELGDSALYLCASSLEGGPRNEQFFGPGTRLTVL.

At least ten counts were recorded for this clonotype. This chain uses TRBV28 with TRBJ2-1, with D unclear. CDR3 length equals 16 residues. Germline V gene lookup returns CDR1 MDHEN and CDR2 SYDVKM. The V end was cut by 1 base, the J end by 3 bases, with 13 bases between. The CDR3 loop is CASSLLTDLNYNEQFF. CDR3 DNA sequence: TGTGCCAGCAGTTTATTGACGGACCTCAACTACAATGAGCAGTTCTTC.

This clonotype was picked up many times. J is TRBJ2-3 and V is TRBV18; unclear D gene. The germline gives CDR1 KGHSH, CDR2 LQKENI. The CDR3 sequence is 13 residues long. V was cut by 1 base and J by 2 bases, with 4 bases left in between. CDR3 region: CASSPLLTDTQYF. CDR3 sequence (DNA): TGTGCCAGCTCACCACTGCTCACAGATACGCAGTATTTT.

This chain joins TRBV20-1 and TRBJ2-2, with D possibly being TRBD2 (6 bases). V was trimmed by 0 bases and J by 7 bases, leaving 15 bases between them. The CDR3 length is 15 residues. Germline CDR1 and CDR2: DFQATT and SNEGSKA (reference sequence). Written as DNA, the CDR3 is TGCAGTGCTAGAGATCTGGCAGGGAGGTTCGGGGAGCTGTTTTTT. Protein product: CSARDLAGRFGELFF.

CDR3 sequence reads: CASSPLDRGEAKNIQYF. Here the CDR3 DNA reads TGCGCCAGCAGCCCCTTAGACAGGGGCGAAGCCAAAAACATTCAGTACTTC. The chain couples TRBV5-1 to TRBJ2-4, with 8 positions matching TRBD1. The CDR3 spans 17 residues. The germline V gene encodes CDR1 SGHRS and CDR2 YFSETQ. V was clipped by 4 bases and J by 0 bases; unmatched bases: 9.

This chain joins TRBV20-1 and TRBJ1-4; perhaps TRBD1 as D (6 bases). CDR1 and CDR2 from the germline V gene are DFQATT and SNEGSKA (reference sequence). The V end lost 2 bases, the J end lost 3 bases, and 7 bases lay between the germline ends. This CDR3 is built from 13 residues. This CDR3 reads CSARRGPNEKLFF. Written as DNA, the CDR3 is TGCAGTGCTAGACGGGGGCCTAATGAAAAACTGTTTTTT.

The chain uses TRBV25-1 and TRBJ2-3, with no clear D. V was cut by 7 bases and J by 5 bases, with 7 bases left in between. This CDR3 has 11 residues. Germline V CDR1 and CDR2: MGHDK, SYGVNS. The CDR3 region has the DNA TGTGCCAGCACCTGGGGAGATACGCAGTATTTT. It translates to CASTWGDTQYF.

The V gene is TRBV6-5, the J gene TRBJ2-1, with 10 bases fitting TRBD2. Germline-derived CDR1 and CDR2 are MNHEY and SVGAGI. This CDR3 has 16 amino acids. V was pared by 2 bases and J by 0 bases, with 1 base of the junction left unmatched. CDR3 nucleotides: TGTGCCAGCAGTTACACTAGCGGGGTCTCCTACAATGAGCAGTTCTTC. This codes for CASSYTSGVSYNEQFF.

The genes are TRBV9 and TRBJ2-3, with D perhaps given as TRBD1 or TRBD2 (5 bases each). V was shortened by 3 bases and J by 3 bases, with 14 bases between the two germline ends. Germline values: CDR1 SGDLS, CDR2 YYNGEE. The CDR3 spans 15 residues. In DNA form, the CDR3 reads TGTGCCAGCAGCGGAACCGGGACCACAACAGATACGCAGTATTTT. Encoded protein: CASSGTGTTTDTQYF.

The table lists this clonotype with many counts. The chain combines TRBV28 with TRBJ2-5; tentative D call: TRBD2 (6 bases). Trimming removed 6 bases at V and 5 bases at J, with 16 bases between. From germline, CDR1 is MDHEN and CDR2 SYDVKM. The CDR3 has 14 amino acids. In nucleotides, the CDR3 is TGTGCCAGCAGCCCCGGGACTTCCCTCGAGACCCAGTACTTC. It codes for CASSPGTSLETQYF.

This clonotype was observed many times. The chain has TRBV7-2 and TRBJ2-7; D not certain. The germline V and J ends were trimmed by 3 bases and 0 bases, with 15 bases remaining between them. Germline V lookup: CDR1 SGHTA, CDR2 FQGNSA. CDR3 length: 16 residues. CDR3 sequence: CASSLTPRGISYEQYF. The CDR3 region has the DNA TGTGCCAGCAGCTTGACTCCGCGCGGAATCTCCTACGAGCAGTACTTC.

This clonotype was recorded a few times. This rearrangement joins TRBV18 to TRBJ1-2; the match to TRBD1 covers 7 bases. V lost 6 bases, J lost 4 bases, and 5 bases stayed unmatched. The CDR3 spans 13 residues. The germline CDR1 and CDR2 sequences are KGHSH and LQKENI. Here the CDR3 reads CASSLWDSYGYTF. In nucleotides, the CDR3 is TGTGCCAGCTCTCTATGGGACAGCTATGGCTACACCTTC. The variable domain in full, completed from reference TRBV18 and TRBJ1-2, reads NAGVMQNPRHLVRRRGQEARLRCSPMKGHSHVYWYRQLPEEGLKFMVYLQKENIIDESGMPKERFSAEFPKEGPSILRIQQVVRGDSAAYFCASSLWDSYGYTFGSGTRLTVV.

V gene TRBV27 combines with J gene TRBJ2-3; 10 nucleotides align to TRBD1. The CDR3 totals 14 residues. Germline CDR1 MNHEY, CDR2 SMNVEV (reference sequence). V lost 6 bases, J lost 3 bases, and 3 bases stayed unmatched. The DNA for the CDR3 is TGTGCCAGCAGATTGGACAGGGGGACAGATACGCAGTATTTT. Translating gives CASRLDRGTDTQYF.

The rearrangement uses TRBV19 and TRBJ2-1; 7 bases agree with TRBD2. The germline gives CDR1 LNHDA, CDR2 SQIVND (reference sequence). This CDR3 comprises 18 residues. V was pared by 1 base and J by 5 bases, with 14 bases of the junction left unmatched. The CDR3 protein is CASSIASWVSGRNNEQFF. In DNA form, the CDR3 reads TGTGCCAGTAGTATAGCCTCCTGGGTTAGCGGGCGGAACAATGAGCAGTTCTTC.

Regarding this clonotype: A much bigger clone sits one base away, suggesting this may be a read error. The V call is TRBV28, the J call TRBJ2-7; weak D call: TRBD2 (6 bases). Per the germline V gene, CDR1 is MDHEN and CDR2 is SYDVKM. Trimming removed 2 bases at V and 4 bases at J, with 24 bases between. The CDR3 contains 18 residues. The CDR3 loop reads CASSLETAALGTDYEQYF. DNA of the CDR3: TGTGCCAGCAGTTTAGAAACCGCCGCCCTTGGGACTGATTACGAGCAGTACTTC.

This clonotype was detected ten times or more. The chain links TRBV5-1 to TRBJ1-3; weak D call: TRBD1 (6 bases). This CDR3 region has 14 residues. CDR1 is SGHRS and CDR2 is YFSETQ in the germline V gene. The V gene lost 4 bases and the J gene lost 3 bases, with 11 bases spanning the gap. This chain's CDR3 is CASSPRTDGNTIYF. For the CDR3, the DNA is TGCGCCAGCAGCCCCCGGACAGATGGAAACACCATATATTTT. Full variable domain (remainder filled in from reference TRBV5-1 and TRBJ1-3): KAGVTQTPRYLIKTRGQQVTLSCSPISGHRSVSWYQQTPGQGLQFLFEYFSETQRNKGNFPGRFSGRQFSNSRSEMNVSTLELGDSALYLCASSPRTDGNTIYFGEGSWLTVV.

The sample holds many counts of this clonotype. The chain uses TRBV9 and TRBJ2-1, with 9 nucleotides matching TRBD2. The CDR3 extends over 16 amino acids. Germline-derived CDR1 and CDR2 are SGDLS and YYNGEE. Trimming at V came to 4 bases and at J to 5 bases, leaving 10 bases not matched to a gene. The DNA of the CDR3 is TGTGCCAGCAGCTCCAGGACTAGCGCGTCGAACAATGAGCAGTTCTTC. Translation: CASSSRTSASNNEQFF.

This clonotype was found many times. V gene TRBV2 combines with J gene TRBJ2-7, with TRBD1 identical over 10 bases. Germline CDR1 reads SNHLY; CDR2 reads FYNNEI. Losses at the gene ends were 1 base for V and 6 bases for J; bases not matched to a gene: 9. The CDR3 runs 16 residues. The DNA of the CDR3 is TGTGCCAGCAGTGAAGGGGGGGACAGGGGAGTCCCCGAGCAGTACTTC. It codes for CASSEGGDRGVPEQYF.

Of note for this clonotype: An end of the junction differs from the germline gene, which may be a read error. The chain combines TRBV7-9 with TRBJ2-1; 8 bases fit TRBD2. CDR3 length: 14 residues. Germline V gene data show CDR1 as SEHNR and CDR2 as FQNEAQ (reference sequence). As DNA, the CDR3 is TGTGCCGGCAGGCTAGCGGGCCCATACAATGAGCAGTTCTTC. Translating gives CAGRLAGPYNEQFF.

This clonotype was observed at least ten times. The chain joins TRBV3-1 to TRBJ2-2; D is undetermined. The CDR3 loop spans 12 amino acids. With 1 base removed from V and 4 bases from J, the gap between germline ends came to 1 base. CDR1 LGHDT and CDR2 YNNKEL come from the germline V gene (reference sequence). The CDR3 loop reads CASSQVTGELFF. The CDR3 region has the DNA TGTGCCAGCAGCCAAGTCACCGGGGAGCTGTTTTTT.

This clonotype has just a few counts. This chain connects TRBV7-7 to TRBJ2-7; D is ambiguous. Germline V gene lookup returns CDR1 SSHAT and CDR2 FNYEAQ (reference sequence). The CDR3 sequence is 12 residues long. The V gene lost 2 bases and the J gene lost 5 bases, with 7 bases spanning the gap. CDR3 nucleotide sequence: TGTGCCAGCAGCTTACAGGAAAACGAGCAGTACTTC. Protein product: CASSLQENEQYF.